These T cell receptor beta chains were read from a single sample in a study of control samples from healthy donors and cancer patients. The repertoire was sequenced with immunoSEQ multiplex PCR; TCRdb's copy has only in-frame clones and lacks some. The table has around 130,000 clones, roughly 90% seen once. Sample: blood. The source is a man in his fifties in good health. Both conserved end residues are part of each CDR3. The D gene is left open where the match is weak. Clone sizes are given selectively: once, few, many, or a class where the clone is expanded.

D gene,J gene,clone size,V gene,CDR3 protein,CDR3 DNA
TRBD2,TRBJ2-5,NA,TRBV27,CASSSGSGARETQYF,TGTGCCAGCAGTTCGGGCAGCGGGGCCCGAGAGACCCAGTACTTC
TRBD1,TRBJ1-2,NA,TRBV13,CASSPFGQENYGYTF,TGTGCCAGCAGCCCCTTCGGACAGGAAAATTATGGCTACACCTTC
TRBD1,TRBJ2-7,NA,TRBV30,CAWSVGQAYEQYF,TGTGCCTGGAGTGTCGGACAGGCCTACGAGCAGTACTTC
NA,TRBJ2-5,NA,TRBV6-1,CASSEVRETQYF,TGTGCCAGCAGTGAAGTGAGGGAGACCCAGTACTTC
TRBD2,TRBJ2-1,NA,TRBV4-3,CASSGTSGNNEQFF,TGCGCCAGCAGCGGGACTAGCGGGAACAATGAGCAGTTCTTC
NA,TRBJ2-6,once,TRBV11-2,CASSFQLSGANVLTF,TGTGCCAGCAGCTTCCAGCTCTCTGGGGCCAACGTCCTGACTTTC
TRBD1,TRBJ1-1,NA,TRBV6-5,CASSLQGENTEAFF,TGTGCCAGCAGTTTACAGGGGGAGAACACTGAAGCTTTCTTT
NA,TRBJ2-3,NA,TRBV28,CASSFQVPGTGTQYF,TGTGCCAGCAGTTTTCAAGTACCGGGGACGGGGACGCAGTATTTT
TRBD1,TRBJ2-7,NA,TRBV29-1,CSVERGWGQGIYEQYF,TGCAGCGTTGAAAGAGGGTGGGGACAGGGGATCTACGAGCAGTACTTC
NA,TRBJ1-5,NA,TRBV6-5,CASSYAPPGSNQPQHF,TGTGCCAGCAGTTACGCACCCCCGGGGAGCAATCAGCCCCAGCATTTT
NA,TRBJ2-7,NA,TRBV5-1,CASSPRQGGTYEQYF,TGCGCCAGCAGCCCCCGACAGGGCGGGACCTACGAGCAGTACTTC
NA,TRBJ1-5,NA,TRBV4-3,CASSQRPNQPQHF,TGCGCCAGCAGCCAAAGGCCCAATCAGCCCCAGCATTTT
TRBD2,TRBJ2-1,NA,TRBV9,CASSAGLAVGEQFF,TGTGCCAGCAGCGCCGGACTAGCGGTCGGTGAGCAGTTCTTC
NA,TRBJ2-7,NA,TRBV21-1,CASSNLRGYEQYF,TGTGCCAGCAGCAATCTCCGGGGATACGAGCAGTACTTC
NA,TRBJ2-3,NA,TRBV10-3,CAISESNLLTDTQYF,TGTGCCATCAGTGAGTCGAACCTGCTCACAGATACGCAGTATTTT
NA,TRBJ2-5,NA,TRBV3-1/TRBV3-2,CASSLWQETQYF,TGTGCCAGCAGCCTTTGGCAAGAGACCCAGTACTTC
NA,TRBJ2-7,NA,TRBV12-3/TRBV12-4,CASSSDSAYEQYF,TGTGCCAGCAGTTCGGACAGTGCCTACGAGCAGTACTTC
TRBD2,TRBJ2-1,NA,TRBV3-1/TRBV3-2,CASSQRNGGGYGRQFF,TGTGCCAGCAGCCAAAGGAACGGGGGGGGATATGGGAGGCAGTTCTTC
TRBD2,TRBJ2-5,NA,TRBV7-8,CASSPRPFGLAGGQETQYF,TGTGCCAGCAGCCCTAGACCCTTTGGACTAGCGGGGGGGCAAGAGACCCAGTACTTC
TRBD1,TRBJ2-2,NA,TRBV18,CASSPPKGAPRRNGELFF,TGTGCCAGCTCACCACCGAAGGGGGCCCCAAGGAGGAACGGGGAGCTGTTTTTT
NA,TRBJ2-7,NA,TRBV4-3,CASSQGAGAIYEQYF,TGCGCCAGCAGCCAAGGAGCAGGGGCGATCTACGAGCAGTACTTC
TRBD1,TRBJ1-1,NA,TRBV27,CASSPGQGAWAFF,TGTGCCAGCAGTCCGGGACAGGGGGCTTGGGCTTTCTTT
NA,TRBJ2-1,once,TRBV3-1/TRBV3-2,CASSQDLNYNEQFF,TGTGCCAGCAGCCAAGATTTAAATTACAATGAGCAGTTCTTC
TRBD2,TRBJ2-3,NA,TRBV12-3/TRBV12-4,CASRGGTQYF,TGTGCCAGCAGGGGAGGGACGCAGTATTTT
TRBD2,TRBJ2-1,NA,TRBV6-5,CASRLSSGVNNEQFF,TGTGCCAGCCGCCTCTCTAGCGGGGTCAACAATGAGCAGTTCTTC
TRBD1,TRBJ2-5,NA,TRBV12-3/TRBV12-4,CASSPTGEETQYF,TGTGCCAGCAGTCCGACAGGGGAAGAGACCCAGTACTTC
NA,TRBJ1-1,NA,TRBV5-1,CASSLESAGITLNTEAFF,TGCGCCAGCAGCTTGGAATCGGCAGGCATTACACTGAACACTGAAGCTTTCTTT
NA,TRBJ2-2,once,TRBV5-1,CASSVPGVQPGELFF,TGCGCCAGCAGCGTCCCAGGGGTACAGCCCGGGGAGCTGTTTTTT
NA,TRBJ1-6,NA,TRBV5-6,CASSKRGKTRINSPLHF,TGTGCCAGCTCCAAGAGGGGAAAGACCCGGATCAATTCACCCCTCCACTTT
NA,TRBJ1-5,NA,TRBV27,CASSLSWGRGQSQHF,TGTGCCAGCAGTTTATCCTGGGGTAGAGGGCAGTCCCAGCATTTT
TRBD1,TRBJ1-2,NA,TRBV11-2,CASSFSTGGFYGYTF,TGTGCCAGCAGCTTTAGCACAGGGGGCTTCTATGGCTACACCTTC